This TCR beta chain was found in a study of blood T cell repertoires in COVID-19. The junction had 9 bases not matched to a gene; V was cut back by 4 bases and J by 3 bases. This CDR3 is 15 amino acids long. From germline, CDR1 is SNHLY and CDR2 FYNNEI. Generated by immunoSEQ multiplex PCR, the TCRdb table keeps only in-frame clones and is missing some. The sample yields about 150,000 clones, roughly 91% seen once. Seattle's enrolled individuals joined amid active infection and were then monitored longitudinally. This chain uses TRBV2 with TRBJ2-7, with TRBD1 identical over 7 bases. The sequenced sample was peripheral blood. The origin of this receptor is a young man with COVID-19, enrolled during active disease. The CDR3 region is CASSVEMTGFYEQYF. DNA of the CDR3: TGTGCCAGCAGTGTTGAAATGACAGGGTTCTACGAGCAGTACTTC.